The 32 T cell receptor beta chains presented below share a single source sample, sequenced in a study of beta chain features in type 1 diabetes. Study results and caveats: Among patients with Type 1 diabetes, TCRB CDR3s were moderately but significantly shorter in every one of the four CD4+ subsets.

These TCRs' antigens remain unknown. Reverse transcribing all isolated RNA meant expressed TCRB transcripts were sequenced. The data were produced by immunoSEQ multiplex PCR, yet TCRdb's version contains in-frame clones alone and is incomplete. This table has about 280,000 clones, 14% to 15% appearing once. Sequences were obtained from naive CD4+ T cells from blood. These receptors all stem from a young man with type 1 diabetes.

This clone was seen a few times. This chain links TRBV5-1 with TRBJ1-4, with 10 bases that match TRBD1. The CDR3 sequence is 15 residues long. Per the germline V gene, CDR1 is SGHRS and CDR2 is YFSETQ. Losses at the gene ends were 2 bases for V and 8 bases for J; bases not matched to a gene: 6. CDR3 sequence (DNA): TGCGCCAGCAGCTTTGCCGGGACAGGGGAGGAAAAACTGTTTTTT. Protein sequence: CASSFAGTGEEKLFF.

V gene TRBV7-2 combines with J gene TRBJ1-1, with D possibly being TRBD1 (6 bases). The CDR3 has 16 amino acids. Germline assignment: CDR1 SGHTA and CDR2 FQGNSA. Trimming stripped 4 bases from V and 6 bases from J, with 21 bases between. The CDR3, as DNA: TGTGCCAGCAGCTCCAGCGACAGGATGGGTGTCGCTGAAGCTTTCTTT. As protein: CASSSSDRMGVAEAFF. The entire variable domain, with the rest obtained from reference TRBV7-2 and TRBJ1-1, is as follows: GAGVSQSPSNKVTEKGKDVELRCDPISGHTALYWYRQSLGQGLEFLIYFQGNSAPDKSGLPSDRFSAERTGGSVSTLTIQRTQQEDSAVYLCASSSSDRMGVAEAFFGQGTRLTVV.

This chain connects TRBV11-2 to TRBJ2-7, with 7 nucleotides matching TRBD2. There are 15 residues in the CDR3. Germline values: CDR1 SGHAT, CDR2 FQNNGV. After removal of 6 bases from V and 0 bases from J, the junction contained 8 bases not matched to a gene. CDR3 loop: CASRIHTGGSYEQYF. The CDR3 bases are TGTGCCAGCAGGATACATACGGGGGGCTCCTACGAGCAGTACTTC.

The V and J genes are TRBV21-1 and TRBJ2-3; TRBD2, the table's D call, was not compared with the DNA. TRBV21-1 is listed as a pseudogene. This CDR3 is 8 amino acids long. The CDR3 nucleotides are TGTGCCAGCAGCGCCGGGTATTTT. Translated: CASSAGYF.

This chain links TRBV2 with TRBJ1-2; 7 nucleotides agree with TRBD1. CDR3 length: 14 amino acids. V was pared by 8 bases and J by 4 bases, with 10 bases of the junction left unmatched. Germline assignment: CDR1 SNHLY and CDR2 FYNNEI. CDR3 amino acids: CASLNRGEGYGYTF. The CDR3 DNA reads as TGTGCCAGCCTAAACAGGGGCGAAGGCTATGGCTACACCTTC.

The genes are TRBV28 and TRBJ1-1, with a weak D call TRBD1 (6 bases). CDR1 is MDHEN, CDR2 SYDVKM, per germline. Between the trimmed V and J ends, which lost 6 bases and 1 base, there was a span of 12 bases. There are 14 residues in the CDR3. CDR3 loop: CASSPTTGNTEAFF. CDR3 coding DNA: TGTGCCAGCAGCCCTACGACAGGGAACACTGAAGCTTTCTTT.

CDR3 protein: CASSLVSGLHTQYF. The CDR3 DNA follows: TGTGCCAGCAGCTTAGTATCGGGACTACATACGCAGTATTTT. The rearrangement uses TRBV7-9 and TRBJ2-3; 7 bases map to TRBD2. V was clipped by 1 base and J by 7 bases; unmatched bases: 5. The germline gives CDR1 SEHNR, CDR2 FQNEAQ (reference sequence). The CDR3 loop spans 14 amino acids.

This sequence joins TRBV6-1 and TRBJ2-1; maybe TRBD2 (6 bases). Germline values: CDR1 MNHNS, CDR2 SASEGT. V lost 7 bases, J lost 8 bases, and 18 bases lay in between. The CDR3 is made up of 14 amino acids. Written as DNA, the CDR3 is TGTGCCAGCACCAGAGCGGGCGGTGAATATGAGCAGTTCTTC. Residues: CASTRAGGEYEQFF.

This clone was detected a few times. CDR3 bases: TGTGCCAGCAGCTTAGATCGGGACAGAAACACTGAAGCTTTCTTT. Translation: CASSLDRDRNTEAFF. This chain links TRBV7-2 with TRBJ1-1, with 7 positions matching TRBD1. Trimming took 1 base from V and 2 from J; bases not matched to a gene: 4. This CDR3 region has 15 residues. Germline assignment: CDR1 SGHTA and CDR2 FQGNSA.

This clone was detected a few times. In DNA form, the CDR3 reads TGTGCCAGCAGCGGGGGGGGGCCCCTTCAAGAGACCCAGTACTTC. Translated, it gives CASSGGGPLQETQYF. The chain has TRBV9 and TRBJ2-5; a possible D gene is TRBD2 (7 bases). Germline V gene lookup returns CDR1 SGDLS and CDR2 YYNGEE. Deletions cut 3 bases from V and 2 bases from J, with 14 bases between. This CDR3 is built from 15 residues.

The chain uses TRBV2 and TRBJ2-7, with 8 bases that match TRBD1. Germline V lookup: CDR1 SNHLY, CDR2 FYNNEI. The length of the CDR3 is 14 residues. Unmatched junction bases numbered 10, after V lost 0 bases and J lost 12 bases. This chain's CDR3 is CASSEARSAGGRYF. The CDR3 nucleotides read TGTGCCAGCAGTGAAGCGCGCTCGGCAGGGGGCCGGTACTTC.

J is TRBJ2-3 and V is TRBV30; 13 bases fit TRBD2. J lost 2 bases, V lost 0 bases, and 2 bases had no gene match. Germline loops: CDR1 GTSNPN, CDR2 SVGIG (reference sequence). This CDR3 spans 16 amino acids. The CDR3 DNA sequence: TGTGCCTGGAGTGTGGGACTAGCGGGACCCACAGATACGCAGTATTTT. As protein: CAWSVGLAGPTDTQYF.

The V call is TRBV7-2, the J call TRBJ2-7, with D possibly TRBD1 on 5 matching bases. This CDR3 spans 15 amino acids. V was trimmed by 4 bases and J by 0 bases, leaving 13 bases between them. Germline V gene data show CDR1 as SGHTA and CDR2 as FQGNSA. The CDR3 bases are TGTGCCAGCAGCTCTAGGGGTTCCCGCTCCTACGAGCAGTACTTC. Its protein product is CASSSRGSRSYEQYF.

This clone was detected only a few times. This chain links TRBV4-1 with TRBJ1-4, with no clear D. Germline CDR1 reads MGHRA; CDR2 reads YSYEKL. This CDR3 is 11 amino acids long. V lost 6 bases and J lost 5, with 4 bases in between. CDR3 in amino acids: CASSQNEKLFF. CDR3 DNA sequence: TGCGCCAGCAGTCAGAATGAAAAACTGTTTTTT.

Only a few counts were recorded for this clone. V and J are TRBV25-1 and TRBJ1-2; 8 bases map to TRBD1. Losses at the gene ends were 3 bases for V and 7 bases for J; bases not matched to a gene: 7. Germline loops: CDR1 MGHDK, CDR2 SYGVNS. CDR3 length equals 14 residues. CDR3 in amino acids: CASSDLGQGAGYTF. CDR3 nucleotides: TGTGCCAGCAGTGACCTCGGACAGGGAGCTGGCTACACCTTC.

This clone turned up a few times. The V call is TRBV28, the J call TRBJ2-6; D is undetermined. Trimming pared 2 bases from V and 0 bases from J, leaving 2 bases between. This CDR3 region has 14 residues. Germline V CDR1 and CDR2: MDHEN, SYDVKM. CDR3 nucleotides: TGTGCCAGCAGTTTACTCTCTGGGGCCAACGTCCTGACTTTC. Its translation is CASSLLSGANVLTF.

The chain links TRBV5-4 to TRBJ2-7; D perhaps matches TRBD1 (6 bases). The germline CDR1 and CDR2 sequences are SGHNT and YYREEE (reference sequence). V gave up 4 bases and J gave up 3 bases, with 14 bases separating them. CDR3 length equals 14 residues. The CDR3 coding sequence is TGTGCCAGCAGCCTTGCAGGGGTTAACTACGAGCAGTACTTC. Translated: CASSLAGVNYEQYF.

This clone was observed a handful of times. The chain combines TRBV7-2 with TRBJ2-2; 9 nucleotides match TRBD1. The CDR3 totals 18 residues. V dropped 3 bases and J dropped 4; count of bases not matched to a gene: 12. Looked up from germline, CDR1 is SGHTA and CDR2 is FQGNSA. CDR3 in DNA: TGTGCCAGCAGCTTCCCAACCGGCCCGGGACAGGGCACCGGGGAGCTGTTTTTT. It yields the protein CASSFPTGPGQGTGELFF. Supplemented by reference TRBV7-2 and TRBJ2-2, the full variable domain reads GAGVSQSPSNKVTEKGKDVELRCDPISGHTALYWYRQSLGQGLEFLIYFQGNSAPDKSGLPSDRFSAERTGGSVSTLTIQRTQQEDSAVYLCASSFPTGPGQGTGELFFGEGSRLTVL.

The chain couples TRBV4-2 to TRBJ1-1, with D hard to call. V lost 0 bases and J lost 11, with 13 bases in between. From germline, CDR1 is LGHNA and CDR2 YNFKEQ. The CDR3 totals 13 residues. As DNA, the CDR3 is TGTGCCAGCAGCCAAGATCTTGCAGGCGGGGCTTTCTTT. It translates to CASSQDLAGGAFF.

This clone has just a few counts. The CDR3 DNA sequence: TGTGCCATCAGTGAGTCGATGGGGACTAGCGATGAGCAGTTCTTC. It translates to CAISESMGTSDEQFF. J is TRBJ2-1 and V is TRBV10-3; 10 positions agree with TRBD2. CDR1 ENHRY and CDR2 SYGVKD come from the germline V gene. The CDR3 is 15 residues long. Losses at the gene ends were 0 bases for V and 8 bases for J; bases not matched to a gene: 4.

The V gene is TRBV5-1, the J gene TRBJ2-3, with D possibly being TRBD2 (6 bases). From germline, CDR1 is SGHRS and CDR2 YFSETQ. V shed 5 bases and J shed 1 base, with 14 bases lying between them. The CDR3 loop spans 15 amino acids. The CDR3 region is CASSSGQGGTDTQYF. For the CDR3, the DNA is TGCGCCAGCAGTAGCGGCCAAGGGGGCACAGATACGCAGTATTTT.

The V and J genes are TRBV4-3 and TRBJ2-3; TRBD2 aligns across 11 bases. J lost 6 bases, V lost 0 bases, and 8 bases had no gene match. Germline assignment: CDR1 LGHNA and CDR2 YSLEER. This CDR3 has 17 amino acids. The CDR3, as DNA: TGCGCCAGCAGCCAAGATCCTAGCGGGGGGATCCGGGATACGCAGTATTTT. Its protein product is CASSQDPSGGIRDTQYF.

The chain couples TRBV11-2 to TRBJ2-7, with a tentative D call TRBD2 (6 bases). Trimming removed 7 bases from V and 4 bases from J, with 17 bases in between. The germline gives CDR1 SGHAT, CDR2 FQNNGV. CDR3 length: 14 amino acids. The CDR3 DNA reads TGTGCCAGCACTAACCGGCGGGGAGAGTACGAGCAGTACTTC. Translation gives CASTNRRGEYEQYF.

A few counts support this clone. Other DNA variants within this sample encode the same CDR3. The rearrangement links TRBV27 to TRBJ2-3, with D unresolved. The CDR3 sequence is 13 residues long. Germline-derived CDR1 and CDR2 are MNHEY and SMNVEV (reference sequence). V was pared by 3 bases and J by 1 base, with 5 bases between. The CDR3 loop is CASSFQGTDTQYF. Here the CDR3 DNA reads TGTGCCAGCAGTTTTCAGGGCACAGATACGCAGTATTTT.

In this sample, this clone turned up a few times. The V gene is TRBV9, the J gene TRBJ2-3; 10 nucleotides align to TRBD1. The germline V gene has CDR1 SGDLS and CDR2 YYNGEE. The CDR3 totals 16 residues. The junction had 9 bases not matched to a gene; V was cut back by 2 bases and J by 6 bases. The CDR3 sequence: CASSVFSGGQGDTQYF. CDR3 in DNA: TGTGCCAGCAGCGTCTTCAGCGGGGGACAGGGGGATACGCAGTATTTT.

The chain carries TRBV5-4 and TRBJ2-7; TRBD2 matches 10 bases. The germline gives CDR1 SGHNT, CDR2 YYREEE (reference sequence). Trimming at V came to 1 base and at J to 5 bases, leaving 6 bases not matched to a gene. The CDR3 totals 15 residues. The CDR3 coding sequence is TGTGCCAGCAGCTTGAGTCTAGCGGGAGCCCACGAGCAGTACTTC. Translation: CASSLSLAGAHEQYF.

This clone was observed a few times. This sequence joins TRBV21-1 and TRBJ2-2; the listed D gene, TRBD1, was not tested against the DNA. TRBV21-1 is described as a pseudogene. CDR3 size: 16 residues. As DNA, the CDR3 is TGTGCCAGTGACTCCGGTAGACAGAAGAACACCGGGGAGCTGTTTTTT. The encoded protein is CASDSGRQKNTGELFF.

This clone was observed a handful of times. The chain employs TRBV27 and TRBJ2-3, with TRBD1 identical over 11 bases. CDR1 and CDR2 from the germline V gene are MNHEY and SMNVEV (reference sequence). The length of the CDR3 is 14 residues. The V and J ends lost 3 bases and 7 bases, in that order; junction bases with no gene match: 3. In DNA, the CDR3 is TGTGCCAGCAGTTTGGACAGGGGGCTGAATACGCAGTATTTT. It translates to CASSLDRGLNTQYF.

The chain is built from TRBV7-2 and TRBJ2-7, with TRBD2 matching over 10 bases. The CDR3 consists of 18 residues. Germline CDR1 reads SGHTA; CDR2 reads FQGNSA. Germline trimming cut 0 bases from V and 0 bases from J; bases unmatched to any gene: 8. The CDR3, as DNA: TGTGCCAGCAGCTTAGCTAGCGGGGGGACGTTTAGCTCCTACGAGCAGTACTTC. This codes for CASSLASGGTFSSYEQYF.

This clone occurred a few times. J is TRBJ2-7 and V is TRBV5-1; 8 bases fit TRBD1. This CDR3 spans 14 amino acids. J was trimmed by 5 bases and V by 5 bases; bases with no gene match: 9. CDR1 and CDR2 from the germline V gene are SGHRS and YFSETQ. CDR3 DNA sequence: TGCGCCAGCAGTAACGGACAGGGTTTCCACGAGCAGTACTTC. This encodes CASSNGQGFHEQYF.

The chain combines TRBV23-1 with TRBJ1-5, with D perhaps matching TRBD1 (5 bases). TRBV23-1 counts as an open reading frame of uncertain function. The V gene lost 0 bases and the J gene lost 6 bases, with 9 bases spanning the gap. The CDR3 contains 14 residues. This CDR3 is CASSQSRVGQPQHF. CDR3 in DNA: TGCGCCAGCAGTCAATCCAGGGTCGGTCAGCCCCAGCATTTT.

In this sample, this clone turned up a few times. The CDR3 nucleotides read TGCGCCAGCAGCTCAGGCCTGAACACTGAAGCTTTCTTT. This gives the protein CASSSGLNTEAFF. V gene TRBV5-1 combines with J gene TRBJ1-1; the D is unclear. V lost 3 bases to trimming and J lost 0 bases, with 6 bases between them. The CDR3 totals 13 residues. Germline lookup yields CDR1 SGHRS and CDR2 YFSETQ.